This T cell receptor beta chain was retrieved from a study of tumor-infiltrating lymphocytes in primary liver carcinoma. Germline V gene data show CDR1 as SGHAT and CDR2 as FQNNGV. The V and J ends lost 8 bases and 8 bases, in that order; junction bases with no gene match: 15. This CDR3 contains 17 residues. The template, 450 to 650 ng total RNA, yielded TCR beta cDNA made with a constant-region primer. Three-round nested multiplex PCR performed with slightly modified ARM-PCR produced the TCR beta libraries. TRBV1-TRBV30 forward primers paired with a C-beta reverse primer were used in the first two PCR rounds, which ran approximately 10 cycles each. TCRdb recomputed calls from the multiplex PCR reads with MiXCR, one row per CDR3 protein. The sample lists around 100,000 distinct CDR3 sequences, 55% to 80% seen once, with roughly 12% in the top ten. Taking about 19-31 mg of unsorted bulk tissue, the authors co-extracted RNA and DNA.

The chain carries TRBV11-2 and TRBJ2-1; 13 bases are a match to TRBD2. The specimen sequenced was liver tumor tissue from sampling region 2. Subset in this sample: tumor region T2, inferior pole. The clonotype comes from a woman aged 60-70 years with primary liver carcinoma and hepatitis B virus infection. The CDR3 region is CASCRRLAGGTEDEQFF. In DNA form, the CDR3 reads TGTGCCAGCTGCAGGAGACTAGCGGGAGGAACGGAGGATGAGCAGTTCTTC. The full variable domain, its missing parts supplied by reference TRBV11-2 and TRBJ2-1, is EAGVAQSPRYKIIEKRQSVAFWCNPISGHATLYWYQQILGQGPKLLIQFQNNGVVDDSQLPKDRFSAERLKGVDSTLKIQPAKLEDSAVYLCASCRRLAGGTEDEQFFGPGTRLTVL.